Given below is one TCR beta chain in context. Its antigen is unknown. The V gene lost 7 bases and the J gene lost 8 bases, with 8 bases spanning the gap. Germline V lookup: CDR1 SNHLY, CDR2 FYNNEI. This CDR3 is 10 amino acids long. These data belong to a study of T cell repertoires in cytomegalovirus infection. General observations from the study: CMV-specific TCR beta clonotypes restricted by HLA-C were the ones dominating the ex vivo response.

TCRdb analysed the reads with MiXCR anew, one entry per CDR3 protein. The sample gives about 570,000 distinct CDR3 sequences, roughly 43% of which show up once; 40% to 60% is in the top ten. V usage is TRBV2 and J usage is TRBJ1-2; D unresolved. This TCR derives from a human donor in good health (CMV status not recorded). Some clones in this sample may be carry-over from other donors' samples. Sequenced here: cultured PBMCs, sampled from culture after CMV antigen stimulation. The CDR3 DNA sequence: TGTGCCAGCAACGGGGTGGGCTACACCTTC. Translation gives CASNGVGYTF.